This T cell receptor (beta chain) was obtained from a study of identical twins. Per germline, CDR1 MNHEY and CDR2 SVGEGT. The V and J ends lost 5 bases and 0 bases respectively, with 8 bases between them. The length of the CDR3 is 14 residues. TCRdb called the 5' RACE reads again in MiXCR, with one record for every CDR3 protein. The table records approximately 190,000 distinct CDR3 sequences, more than 15% of them present only once. These sequences were also reported in another study, on T cells expressing NK-cell markers. That study adds: Out of eight donors sequenced, seven tested HCMV-seropositive and the remaining one seronegative.

The sequenced material came from CD8+ T cells sorted from blood. This chain joins TRBV6-2 or TRBV6-3 and TRBJ2-1; D remains unclear. The source of this sequence is a woman between 18 and 30 years old in good health. The CDR3 bases are TGTGCCAGCAGTGCTTACAGCTCCTACAATGAGCAGTTCTTC. Amino acid sequence: CASSAYSSYNEQFF.